These 24 T cell receptor beta chains were all obtained from the same sample, sequenced in a study of T cell clonality in common variable immunodeficiency. Study outcomes and limitations: Fewer deletions and N-nucleotide insertions were reportedly seen in common variable immunodeficiency TCR beta sequences.

Antigens of these TCRs are unknown. TCRdb keeps only in-frame clones here, not all; method: immunoSEQ multiplex PCR. Its listing shows some 15,000 clones. The sample consisted of peripheral blood mononuclear cells. The receptors stem from a human donor with common variable immunodeficiency.

Remarks on this clone: The CDR3 end is not reached by the read, which stops 3 residues before it; the germline J gene fills it in. The chain employs TRBV19 and TRBJ2-1, with D possibly being TRBD1 (5 bases). V was trimmed by 5 bases and J by 7 bases, leaving 18 bases between them. The CDR3 contains 15 residues. From germline, CDR1 is LNHDA and CDR2 SQIVND (reference sequence). The CDR3 bases that were read are TGTGCCAGTAGTCCAATCGGGTCAGGGATTAATGAG. It is translated as CASSPIGSGINE. The full CDR3 reads CASSPIGSGINEQFF.

A note on this clone: The read stops 3 residues short of the end of the CDR3; the missing end is completed from the germline J gene. This chain uses TRBV5-8 with TRBJ2-5; 9 nucleotides line up with TRBD1. The CDR3 is made up of 14 amino acids. Germline lookup yields CDR1 SGHTS and CDR2 YDEGEE. The trim removed 4 bases at V and 2 bases at J, leaving 3 bases unmatched. CDR3 DNA (partial): TGTGCCAGCAGCCCGGGACAGGGTCAAGAGACC. Translated: CASSPGQGQET. The whole CDR3 sequence reads CASSPGQGQETQYF. The variable domain in full, with the rest retrieved from reference TRBV5-8 and TRBJ2-5, is EAGVTQSPTHLIKTRGQQATLRCSPISGHTSVYWYQQALGLGLQFLLWYDEGEERNRGNFPPRFSGRQFPNYSSELNVNALELEDSALYLCASSPGQGQETQYFGPGTRLLVL.

Concerning this clone: From the germline J gene comes the end of the CDR3, since the read stops 3 residues before it. J is TRBJ2-1 and V is TRBV2; D unclear. The germline V and J ends were trimmed by 6 bases and 0 bases, with 12 bases remaining between them. CDR1 and CDR2 from the germline V gene are SNHLY and FYNNEI. CDR3 length: 15 residues. This CDR3 reads CASSALRNSYNEQFF. CDR3 DNA, as far as it was read: TGTGCCAGCAGCGCTCTAAGAAACTCCTACAATGAG.

As concerns this clone: Sequencing ends 3 residues short of the CDR3 end; the germline J gene provides the rest. The chain carries TRBV2 and TRBJ1-5; tentatively, D is TRBD1 (5 bases). Germline loops: CDR1 SNHLY, CDR2 FYNNEI. The CDR3 runs 13 residues. V lost 7 bases and J lost 6, with 13 bases in between. Here the CDR3 reads CASNDLGGQPQHF. CDR3 DNA (partial): TGTGCCAGCAATGATTTGGGGGGTCAGCCC. The variable domain in full, with the rest retrieved from reference TRBV2 and TRBJ1-5, is EPEVTQTPSHQVTQMGQEVILRCVPISNHLYFYWYRQILGQKVEFLVSFYNNEISEKSEIFDDQFSVERPDGSNFTLKIRSTKLEDSAMYFCASNDLGGQPQHFGDGTRLSIL.

Frequency places this clone as medium-sized. The CDR3 is cut off 3 residues early in the read; its end comes from the germline J gene. The rearrangement links TRBV19 to TRBJ2-1; D call uncertain. V was pared by 5 bases and J by 6 bases, with 14 bases between. Germline CDR1 reads LNHDA; CDR2 reads SQIVND (reference sequence). This CDR3 region has 14 residues. The part of the CDR3 DNA that was read is TGTGCCAGTAGTTCCCGGTATGGTCCCAATGAG. Residues: CASSSRYGPNE. The CDR3 as a whole reads CASSSRYGPNEQFF.

In the case of this clone: The read ends 3 residues early relative to the CDR3; the germline J gene fills the gap. The gene calls are TRBV19 and TRBJ2-3, with 8 bases fitting TRBD1. Unmatched junction bases numbered 15, after V lost 6 bases and J lost 4 bases. CDR1 is LNHDA and CDR2 is SQIVND in the germline V gene (reference sequence). The CDR3 is made up of 17 amino acids. This CDR3 reads CASRNILGQGGADTQYF. The CDR3 DNA, read in part, is TGTGCCAGTAGGAATATCTTAGGACAGGGCGGGGCAGATACG. Full variable domain (rest looked up from reference TRBV19 and TRBJ2-3): DGGITQSPKYLFRKEGQNVTLSCEQNLNHDAMYWYRQDPGQGLRLIYYSQIVNDFQKGDIAEGYSVSREKKESFPLTVTSAQKNPTAFYLCASRNILGQGGADTQYFGPGTRLTVL.

A remark on this clone: With the read ending 3 residues before the CDR3 end, the germline J gene is used to fill in that end. The V gene is TRBV30, the J gene TRBJ2-5; 8 positions agree with TRBD1. CDR1 GTSNPN and CDR2 SVGIG come from the germline V gene (reference sequence). V lost 8 bases and J lost 3; bases outside the gene matches: 11. This CDR3 region has 14 residues. The CDR3 sequence: CATTKTGDEETQYF. The sequenced CDR3 bases are TGTGCCACCACTAAGACAGGGGATGAAGAGACC.

A word on this clone: The sequence runs out 3 residues before the end of the CDR3; the remainder is reconstructed from the germline J gene. J is TRBJ2-2 and V is TRBV7-6; TRBD1 is a possible D gene (5 bases). The CDR3 loop spans 13 amino acids. V lost 2 bases to trimming and J lost 7 bases, with 8 bases between them. The germline V gene encodes CDR1 SGHVS and CDR2 FNYEAQ. Here the CDR3 reads CASSLQGDGELFF. CDR3 bases read: TGTGCCAGCAGCTTACAGGGTGACGGGGAG.

As to this clone: Sequencing ends 3 residues short of the CDR3 end; the germline J gene provides the rest. The rearrangement links TRBV20-1 to TRBJ2-7; 8 bases match TRBD1. V trimming: 7 bases; J trimming: 3 bases; junction bases outside the gene matches: 5. Per germline, CDR1 DFQATT and CDR2 SNEGSKA (reference sequence). This CDR3 is built from 12 residues. The part of the CDR3 DNA that was read is TGCAGTGGGGTGACAGGGGTCTACGAG. This gives the protein CSGVTGVYE. In full, the CDR3 reads CSGVTGVYEQYF.

About this clone itself: The read ends 3 residues shy of where the CDR3 ends; the end is completed using the germline J gene. The chain links TRBV18 to TRBJ1-5; 7 bases are shared with TRBD1. The CDR3 is 15 residues long. V trimming: 5 bases; J trimming: 7 bases; junction bases outside the gene matches: 11. The germline gives CDR1 KGHSH, CDR2 LQKENI. The CDR3 bases that were read are TGTGCCAGCTCAGATCAGAGACAGGGTGTACAGCCC. It yields the protein CASSDQRQGVQP. The entire CDR3 protein reads CASSDQRQGVQPQHF.

The CDR3 here is CASGRDYEQYF. The CDR3 bases that were read are TGTGCCAGCGGGCGCGACTACGAG. The V gene is TRBV6-2 or TRBV6-3, the J gene TRBJ2-7; D not resolved. The read finishes 3 residues shy of the CDR3 end, and the germline J gene is used to complete it. V shed 8 bases and J shed 3 bases, with 8 bases lying between them. The CDR3 extends over 11 amino acids. Germline loops: CDR1 MNHEY, CDR2 SVGEGT.

This clone is classed as medium-sized by frequency. The read falls 3 residues short of the CDR3 end, and the missing part is taken from the germline J gene. V is TRBV19 and J is TRBJ1-2; unclear D gene. The CDR3 is 16 residues long. Germline V gene sequence: CDR1 LNHDA, CDR2 SQIVND (reference sequence). The germline V and J ends were trimmed by 3 bases and 2 bases, with 16 bases remaining between them. The CDR3 spells CASSMAGGTVNYGYTF. Partial CDR3 DNA: TGTGCCAGTAGTATGGCAGGAGGTACGGTGAACTATGGC.

Incomplete CDR3 DNA: TGTGCCAGCAGTTACCGCAGTGCGGGTGCCGTTGAG. Protein: CASSYRSAGAVE. From start to end, the CDR3 is CASSYRSAGAVEQFF. This sequence joins TRBV6-2 or TRBV6-3 and TRBJ2-1, with D maybe TRBD2 (5 bases). Read sequence stops 3 residues before the CDR3 end, and the germline J gene provides the missing end. Trimming cost V 2 bases and J 9 bases, with 17 bases left between them. There are 15 residues in the CDR3. The germline V gene has CDR1 MNHEY and CDR2 SVGEGT.

This clone is classed as medium-sized (0.01 to 0.1%) by frequency. Coverage ceases 3 residues before the CDR3 finishes, and the germline J gene fills in the end. The chain joins TRBV10-3 to TRBJ1-6, with D possibly TRBD1 on 5 matching bases. CDR3 length equals 14 residues. Germline V gene lookup returns CDR1 ENHRY and CDR2 SYGVKD. Trimming removed 7 bases from V and 7 bases from J, with 14 bases in between. The CDR3 bases that were read are TGTGCCATCATGGGGCAGGGCGACAATTCACCC. It codes for CAIMGQGDNSP. The whole CDR3 protein is CAIMGQGDNSPLHF.

Notes on this clone: The read ends 3 residues early relative to the CDR3; the germline J gene fills the gap. This chain joins TRBV7-6 and TRBJ1-4; tentative D call: TRBD1 (5 bases). With 7 bases removed from V and 7 bases from J, the gap between germline ends came to 10 bases. The CDR3 totals 12 residues. The germline gives CDR1 SGHVS, CDR2 FNYEAQ. CDR3 amino acids: CASTHQGEKLFF. Partial CDR3 DNA: TGTGCCAGCACCCACCAGGGTGAAAAA.

As to this clone: The read stops 3 residues short of the end of the CDR3; the missing end is completed from the germline J gene. The chain joins TRBV2 to TRBJ2-7; 9 positions agree with TRBD2. CDR3 size: 13 residues. Germline CDR1 is SNHLY and CDR2 is FYNNEI. V dropped 10 bases and J dropped 3; count of bases not matched to a gene: 7. CDR3 in amino acids: CATASGINYEQYF. CDR3 DNA, as far as it was read: TGTGCCACCGCTAGCGGGATTAACTACGAG.

Comments on this clone: The read comes to an end 3 residues before the CDR3 does, leaving the germline J gene to fill in the end. The chain is built from TRBV19 and TRBJ2-3, with a possible D match to TRBD1 (7 bases). Germline values: CDR1 LNHDA, CDR2 SQIVND (reference sequence). This CDR3 comprises 16 residues. V gave up 1 base and J gave up 4 bases, with 15 bases separating them. Incomplete CDR3 DNA: TGTGCCAGTAGTATAGCAGGAGGGGGGACAGCAGATACG. Its protein is CASSIAGGGTADT. The entire CDR3 protein is CASSIAGGGTADTQYF.

A remark on this clone: The read stops 3 residues short of the end of the CDR3; the missing end is completed from the germline J gene. The chain combines TRBV5-1 with TRBJ1-6; a possible D gene is TRBD1 (6 bases). The CDR3 length is 14 residues. With 4 bases removed from V and 7 bases from J, the gap between germline ends came to 12 bases. Germline loops: CDR1 SGHRS, CDR2 YFSETQ. CDR3 protein: CASSGQSGNSPLHF. CDR3 bases read: TGCGCCAGCAGCGGACAGTCGGGGAATTCACCC.

About this clone: The CDR3 end falls 3 residues outside the read, so it is completed with the germline J gene. The chain recombines TRBV7-8 with TRBJ2-3; TRBD1 matches at 8 bases. This CDR3 is built from 15 residues. Losses at the gene ends were 5 bases for V and 4 bases for J; bases not matched to a gene: 8. Germline V gives CDR1 SGHVS, CDR2 FQNEAQ. This CDR3 reads CASSLATTGADTQYF. The covered CDR3 bases are TGTGCCAGCAGCCTCGCCACGACAGGGGCAGATACG.

A remark on this clone: The CDR3 end falls 3 residues outside the read, so it is completed with the germline J gene. V is TRBV29-1 and J is TRBJ2-7; 8 bases agree with TRBD2. The CDR3 extends over 16 amino acids. With V trimmed by 2 bases and J by 0 bases, 9 bases remained unmatched. Germline V CDR1 and CDR2: SQVTM, ANQGSEA. CDR3 sequence reads: CSVELSGALGSYEQYF. The sequenced CDR3 bases are TGCAGCGTTGAACTTAGCGGGGCCCTTGGCTCCTACGAG.

Comment on this clone: The read is 3 residues too short to cover the CDR3 end, so that end is filled in from the germline J gene. J is TRBJ2-5 and V is TRBV5-1; the match to TRBD2 covers 8 bases. Germline V CDR1 and CDR2: SGHRS, YFSETQ. With V trimmed by 5 bases and J by 5 bases, 8 bases remained unmatched. This CDR3 has 14 residues. CDR3 DNA (partial): TGCGCCAGCAGACAGCAGACTAGCGTGGAGACC. Translation gives CASRQQTSVET. The entire CDR3 sequence reads CASRQQTSVETQYF.

Note on this clone: The read gets to within 3 residues of the CDR3 end, and the germline J gene fills in the rest. The J gene is TRBJ2-2, the V gene TRBV6-4, with TRBD1 as a possible D gene (6 bases). V lost 6 bases and J 4 bases, leaving 12 bases between the germline ends. The length of the CDR3 is 14 residues. Germline-derived CDR1 and CDR2 are MRHNA and SNTAGT. CDR3 DNA (partial): TGTGCCAGCAGGATGGACAGCAGCACCGGGGAG. Protein: CASRMDSSTGE. The entire CDR3 reads CASRMDSSTGELFF.

For this clone: With the read ending 3 residues before the CDR3 end, the germline J gene is used to fill in that end. The chain recombines TRBV7-2 with TRBJ2-1, with D perhaps TRBD1 (5 bases). V was shortened by 5 bases and J by 7 bases, with 9 bases between the two germline ends. The germline gives CDR1 SGHTA, CDR2 FQGNSA. The CDR3 has 12 residues. The CDR3 bases that were read are TGTGCCAGCAGCGCCCAGGGAAATGAG. This encodes CASSAQGNE. The whole CDR3 sequence is CASSAQGNEQFF.

With regard to this clone: Read sequence stops 3 residues before the CDR3 end, and the germline J gene provides the missing end. The chain combines TRBV5-1 with TRBJ2-7, with TRBD1 identical over 12 bases. With 4 bases clipped from V and 6 bases from J, the junction kept 5 bases outside the gene matches. CDR1 is SGHRS, CDR2 YFSETQ, per germline. The CDR3 is 14 amino acids. CDR3 loop: CASSTGTGGLEQYF. The CDR3 bases that were read are TGCGCCAGCAGCACCGGGACAGGGGGCCTCGAG.